These 6 T cell receptor beta chains were all obtained from the same sample, sequenced in a study of T-cell reconstitution after alpha-beta-depleted transplantation in children. Unique molecular identifiers were incorporated when the TCRbeta library was constructed. TCRdb ran MiXCR on the PCR reads and lists one entry per CDR3 protein. The sample consists of 400,000 to 450,000 distinct CDR3 sequences, around 46% of them appearing once. The sequenced sample was PBMCs, obtained before TCRalphabeta/CD19-depleted stem cell transplant. Source of these receptors: a girl aged 2-10 years with aplastic anemia, due to receive a stem cell transplant.

The J gene is TRBJ2-1, the V gene TRBV7-3; 10 bases map to TRBD1. Germline V gene data show CDR1 as SGHTA and CDR2 as FQGTGA. The CDR3 is made up of 14 amino acids. J was trimmed by 13 bases and V by 5 bases; bases with no gene match: 11. CDR3 nucleotides: TGTGCCAGCAGCAAGACAGGGGGCGTCCCGTTTCAGTTCTTC. Its translation is CASSKTGGVPFQFF.

V is TRBV29-1 and J is TRBJ2-2; 8 nucleotides match TRBD2. Germline trimming cut 1 base from V and 6 bases from J; bases unmatched to any gene: 10. This CDR3 is built from 16 residues. Germline V gene lookup returns CDR1 SQVTM and CDR2 ANQGSEA. CDR3 region: CSVEADSGMISGELFF. CDR3 nucleotide sequence: TGCAGCGTTGAAGCTGATAGCGGGATGATCTCCGGGGAGCTGTTTTTT.

This rearrangement joins TRBV6-1 to TRBJ1-5; D gene unclear. Germline V gene sequence: CDR1 MNHNS, CDR2 SASEGT. V was shortened by 8 bases and J by 4 bases, with 12 bases between the two germline ends. This CDR3 spans 13 amino acids. The CDR3 DNA reads TGTGCCAGCCGCAGATTCGGGAATCAGCCCCAGCATTTT. Encoded protein: CASRRFGNQPQHF.

This chain joins TRBV6-1 and TRBJ2-5, with TRBD1 matching over 10 bases. Germline V gene sequence: CDR1 MNHNS, CDR2 SASEGT. The CDR3 runs to 14 residues. After removal of 7 bases from V and 2 bases from J, the junction contained 4 bases not matched to a gene. The CDR3 spells CASNPGQGQETQYF. CDR3 nucleotides: TGTGCCAGCAACCCGGGACAGGGGCAAGAGACCCAGTACTTC.

The chain recombines TRBV29-1 with TRBJ2-3, with D maybe TRBD1 (5 bases). In germline, CDR1 is SQVTM, CDR2 ANQGSEA. V shed 2 bases and J shed 0 bases, with 9 bases lying between them. The CDR3 totals 14 residues. Here the CDR3 reads CSVETGPSTDTQYF. CDR3 DNA sequence: TGCAGCGTTGAAACAGGCCCAAGCACAGATACGCAGTATTTT.

Ten or more counts support this clonotype. V gene TRBV7-2 combines with J gene TRBJ2-2; D call uncertain. Trimming cost V 0 bases and J 7 bases, with 6 bases left between them. The CDR3 contains 13 residues. Germline V lookup: CDR1 SGHTA, CDR2 FQGNSA. The CDR3 reads CASSLAGIGELFF. The CDR3 DNA reads TGTGCCAGCAGCTTAGCGGGAATCGGGGAGCTGTTTTTT.